These 20 T cell receptor beta chains were all obtained from the same sample, sequenced in a study of human T cells and chemical hapten exposure. As to time point: patch test 1, 2 weeks after DPC sensitization. The treatment is: therapeutic diphenylcyclopropenone sensitization with weekly scalp DPC. MiXCR was run by TCRdb on the RACE reads, yielding one entry per CDR3 protein. The table lists around 380,000 distinct CDR3 sequences, approximately 5.1% of them singletons. The sample consisted of whole blood, taken in connection with sensitization to the hapten diphenylcyclopropenone (DPC). These receptors were taken from a woman aged 45-59 years with alopecia areata. Some clones in this sample may be carry-over from other donors' samples.

A few counts support this clonotype. The gene calls are TRBV4-3 and TRBJ2-7; perhaps TRBD2 as D (6 bases). This CDR3 spans 13 amino acids. V dropped 1 base and J dropped 4 bases, with 8 bases sitting between them. Germline-derived CDR1 and CDR2 are LGHNA and YSLEER. The CDR3 region has the DNA TGCGCCAGCAGCCAAGCTGCGGGGTACGAGCAGTACTTC. Protein: CASSQAAGYEQYF.

J is TRBJ1-5 and V is TRBV20-1; 7 bases fit TRBD1. The CDR3 runs to 15 residues. V shed 1 base and J 2 bases; nucleotides not matched to a gene: 5. Germline CDR1 is DFQATT and CDR2 is SNEGSKA (reference sequence). The chain's CDR3 is CSARVTGMGNQPQHF. The CDR3 region has the DNA TGCAGTGCTAGAGTGACAGGGATGGGCAATCAGCCCCAGCATTTT.

A few counts support this clonotype. The rearrangement links TRBV20-1 to TRBJ2-2; D remains unclear. The V gene lost 1 base and the J gene lost 2 bases, with 8 bases spanning the gap. This CDR3 spans 14 amino acids. The germline V gene encodes CDR1 DFQATT and CDR2 SNEGSKA (reference sequence). Here the CDR3 reads CSARVPQNTGELFF. DNA of the CDR3: TGCAGTGCTAGAGTCCCCCAAAACACCGGGGAGCTGTTTTTT.

This clonotype came up a few times. V usage is TRBV18 and J usage is TRBJ2-3; 7 bases are a match to TRBD1. The CDR3 totals 16 residues. Trimming took 3 bases from V and 6 from J; bases not matched to a gene: 12. The germline V gene has CDR1 KGHSH and CDR2 LQKENI. In nucleotides, the CDR3 is TGTGCCAGCTCACCCGGGACAGCTCTTAAGTCCGATACGCAGTATTTT. As protein: CASSPGTALKSDTQYF.

V and J are TRBV9 and TRBJ2-7; D might be TRBD2 (6 bases). The CDR3 is 14 residues long. Germline CDR1 is SGDLS and CDR2 is YYNGEE. Trimming removed 0 bases from V and 3 bases from J, with 10 bases in between. Here the CDR3 DNA reads TGTGCCAGCAGCGTAGGCGGGACGAACTACGAGCAGTACTTC. Protein: CASSVGGTNYEQYF.

The V and J genes are TRBV27 and TRBJ1-6; a possible D gene is TRBD1 (5 bases). V was trimmed by 8 bases and J by 4 bases, leaving 18 bases between them. The CDR3 extends over 16 amino acids. Germline CDR1 MNHEY, CDR2 SMNVEV (reference sequence). The CDR3 region is CASRGPTNLYNSPLHF. In DNA form, the CDR3 reads TGTGCCAGCCGGGGCCCTACGAATCTATATAATTCACCCCTCCACTTT.

This clonotype was seen repeatedly, ten times or more. This chain joins TRBV7-8 and TRBJ2-1; D possibly corresponds to TRBD2 (5 bases). The CDR3 runs to 14 residues. Trimming removed 5 bases from V and 10 bases from J, with 18 bases in between. Germline V lookup: CDR1 SGHVS, CDR2 FQNEAQ. CDR3: CASSPQAGAEEQFF. In DNA, the CDR3 is TGTGCCAGCAGCCCACAAGCAGGAGCGGAGGAGCAGTTCTTC.

This clonotype was seen many times. The V call is TRBV20-1, the J call TRBJ2-1, with TRBD1 matching 9 bases. V lost 4 bases to trimming and J lost 8 bases; unmatched junction nucleotides: 6. Per germline, CDR1 DFQATT and CDR2 SNEGSKA (reference sequence). This CDR3 contains 13 residues. CDR3: CSATGQGIDEQFF. For the CDR3, the DNA is TGCAGTGCTACGGGACAGGGCATCGATGAGCAGTTCTTC.

This clonotype appeared many times. V gene TRBV5-1 combines with J gene TRBJ2-7; D is undetermined. CDR3 length: 14 amino acids. V was shortened by 1 base and J by 6 bases, with 14 bases between the two germline ends. From germline, CDR1 is SGHRS and CDR2 YFSETQ. In nucleotides, the CDR3 is TGCGCCAGCAGCTTGCGGCCCCGTGTCGGCGAGCAGTACTTC. Encoded protein: CASSLRPRVGEQYF. Full variable domain (outside the CDR3, taken from reference TRBV5-1 and TRBJ2-7): KAGVTQTPRYLIKTRGQQVTLSCSPISGHRSVSWYQQTPGQGLQFLFEYFSETQRNKGNFPGRFSGRQFSNSRSEMNVSTLELGDSALYLCASSLRPRVGEQYFGPGTRLTVT.

The V gene is TRBV5-6, the J gene TRBJ2-7; D may be TRBD1 (6 bases). The CDR3 covers 13 residues. In germline, CDR1 is SGHDT, CDR2 YYEEEE. Trimming pared 0 bases from V and 7 bases from J, leaving 11 bases between. The CDR3 DNA reads as TGTGCCAGCAGCTTGGTCGGGACAAAGGAGCAGTACTTC. The encoded protein is CASSLVGTKEQYF.

This clonotype was seen many times. V and J are TRBV29-1 and TRBJ1-1, with 7 bases that match TRBD1. CDR1 is SQVTM and CDR2 is ANQGSEA in the germline V gene. The J segment lost 6 bases and the V segment lost 7 bases, leaving 11 bases of the junction unmatched. The CDR3 runs 13 residues. CDR3 sequence reads: CSGLTGSAAEAFF. The CDR3 DNA reads as TGCAGCGGATTGACAGGGAGTGCAGCTGAAGCTTTCTTT.

This clonotype was counted ten times or more. The rearrangement links TRBV5-1 to TRBJ2-6; D uncertain. The CDR3 is 17 amino acids. V lost 0 bases, J lost 0 bases, and 10 bases lay in between. Germline-derived CDR1 and CDR2 are SGHRS and YFSETQ. The CDR3 region has the DNA TGCGCCAGCAGCTTGGACGTGGCCGGCTCTGGGGCCAACGTCCTGACTTTC. It is translated as CASSLDVAGSGANVLTF.

This clonotype has at least ten counts. This sequence joins TRBV10-1 and TRBJ2-6; no firm D call. The germline V gene encodes CDR1 WNHNN and CDR2 SYGVQD (reference sequence). The ends were cut back, 6 bases at V and 0 bases at J, with 3 bases in the middle. The length of the CDR3 is 13 residues. The CDR3 nucleotides read TGCGCCAGCAGCAGCTCTGGGGCCAACGTCCTGACTTTC. Translated, it gives CASSSSGANVLTF.

This clonotype was counted ten times or more. V gene TRBV29-1 combines with J gene TRBJ2-5, with D hard to call. Germline values: CDR1 SQVTM, CDR2 ANQGSEA. CDR3 size: 13 residues. V was trimmed by 6 bases and J by 4 bases, leaving 15 bases between them. This CDR3 reads CSVERNQPETQYF. Here the CDR3 DNA reads TGCAGCGTAGAAAGAAACCAACCAGAGACCCAGTACTTC.

Remarks on this clonotype: With a much larger clone just one base away, this may be a read error. The CDR3 DNA follows: TGTGCCAGCAGCTATGCAGCGGGAACCGGGGAGCTGTTTTTT. Residues: CASSYAAGTGELFF. The chain is built from TRBV11-3 and TRBJ2-2, with TRBD2 identical over 7 bases. This CDR3 spans 14 amino acids. V shed 4 bases and J 5 bases; nucleotides not matched to a gene: 4. Germline V gene data show CDR1 as SGHNT and CDR2 as YENEEA.

CDR3 in DNA: TGCAGTGCTCCGGGGGGACTAGCGGGAGACGAGCAGTTCTTC. It translates to CSAPGGLAGDEQFF. This sequence joins TRBV20-1 and TRBJ2-1, with TRBD2 matching 14 bases. Germline V gene sequence: CDR1 DFQATT, CDR2 SNEGSKA (reference sequence). V shed 5 bases, J shed 10 bases, and the junction held 7 bases outside the gene matches. The CDR3 runs 14 residues.

This clonotype was observed at least ten times. The J gene is TRBJ1-1, the V gene TRBV3-1; tentative D call: TRBD1 (6 bases). The germline V and J ends were trimmed by 4 bases and 10 bases, with 13 bases remaining between them. Germline lookup yields CDR1 LGHDT and CDR2 YNNKEL (reference sequence). The CDR3 extends over 12 amino acids. The CDR3 coding sequence is TGTGCCAGCAGCCCTGGGGGGCCGATAGCTTTCTTT. Protein sequence: CASSPGGPIAFF.

Ten or more counts support this clonotype. V is TRBV12-3 or TRBV12-4 and J is TRBJ2-3; D is unclear. The CDR3 is 11 residues long. The V end was cut by 5 bases, the J end by 7 bases, with 7 bases between. Here the CDR3 reads CASSTRYTQYF. The CDR3 bases are TGTGCCAGCAGTACCCGGTATACGCAGTATTTT.

This clonotype was seen ten or more times. V and J are TRBV20-1 and TRBJ2-1, with TRBD2 matching 10 bases. Germline V gene sequence: CDR1 DFQATT, CDR2 SNEGSKA (reference sequence). The V segment lost 2 bases and the J segment 4 bases; nucleotides outside the gene matches: 5. CDR3 size: 15 residues. CDR3 amino acids: CSARSDSGGYNEQFF. The CDR3 DNA reads TGCAGTGCTAGATCCGATAGCGGGGGGTACAATGAGCAGTTCTTC.

This clonotype was detected a few times. The chain is built from TRBV3-1 and TRBJ1-2; D gene ambiguous. From germline, CDR1 is LGHDT and CDR2 YNNKEL (reference sequence). This CDR3 has 16 residues. V lost 1 base and J 4 bases, leaving 16 bases between the germline ends. As DNA, the CDR3 is TGTGCCAGCAGCCAAGGGAACCGGGAAGCATTCTATGGCTACACCTTC. This translates into CASSQGNREAFYGYTF.